Reported below is one TCR beta chain. The antigen remains unidentified. The sample originates from a study of STAT3 mutations in large granular lymphocyte leukemia. Turning to the study itself: Canonical activating STAT3 mutations were detected in roughly half of the longitudinally sequenced T-LGLL patients.

V shed 4 bases and J shed 13 bases, with 15 bases lying between them. The CDR3 is 13 amino acids. The germline CDR1 and CDR2 sequences are SGHDT and YYEEEE. About 40,000 productive templates were obtained per sample on average. The method was immunoSEQ multiplex PCR; TCRdb's version includes in-frame clones alone and lacks a portion of them. Of more than 3,000 clones listed, roughly 68% are singletons. The study's findings and limits: TCR clonotype switching after therapy occurred in about 30% of the 18 patients. In T-cell large granular lymphocyte leukemia, about half of patients showed multiple immunodominant subclonotypes. No sample exists from the first appearance of each clone.

The chain joins TRBV5-6 to TRBJ1-6; D is undetermined. The TCR sequence derives from a woman aged 40-49 years with T-cell large granular lymphocyte leukemia. Some clones in this sample may be carry-over from other donors' samples. The sequenced material came from peripheral blood mononuclear cells. The CDR3 DNA sequence: TGTGCCAGCAGCACCGCCGGGCAGACGCCCCTCCACTTT. Amino acids: CASSTAGQTPLHF.